This T cell receptor beta chain comes out of a study of OX40 agonist ivuxolimab in advanced cancers. Background on the study: The dose-escalation cohort was around 83% male, with a mean age of 60 years, ranging about 23 to 80.

The V gene's germline CDR1 is SGDLS and CDR2 YYNGEE. V lost 1 base and J lost 0; bases outside the gene matches: 3. CDR3 length: 15 amino acids. Assay used: immunoSEQ multiplex PCR; TCRdb lists only in-frame clones, some missing. The sample has approximately 68,000 clones, 85% to 90% seen once. Individuals having autoimmune disease history or systemic immunosuppression were not enrolled. Study-wide results and limits: CD8+ T cells were the subset that, on average, had more expanded clones than CD4+.

With regard to this clone: Its antigen remains unknown.

This TCR came from an adult with an advanced solid tumor such as melanoma, head and neck, liver or kidney cancer. The sequencing used CD4+ or CD8+ T cells sorted from blood, collected in a trial of the OX40 agonist ivuxolimab. The chain joins TRBV9 to TRBJ2-7; 8 positions agree with TRBD2. This CDR3 is CASSVSSGGSYEQYF. The DNA for the CDR3 is TGTGCCAGCAGCGTATCGAGCGGGGGCTCCTACGAGCAGTACTTC.